This T cell receptor beta chain stems from a study of ipilimumab plus nivolumab after autologous stem cell transplantation. The CDR3 extends over 14 amino acids. Germline lookup yields CDR1 MNHEY and CDR2 SVGAGI. V was cut by 8 bases and J by 1 base, with 12 bases left in between. This clone ranks as medium-sized. The data were produced by immunoSEQ multiplex PCR, yet TCRdb's version contains in-frame clones alone and is incomplete. The sample yields more than 15,000 clones, 70% to 85% seen once. This sequence joins TRBV6-5 and TRBJ2-4; D not certain. The sample here was PBMCs, taken in a trial of ipilimumab plus nivolumab as post-transplant consolidation. This receptor was taken from a male donor with diffuse large B-cell lymphoma. The DNA of the CDR3 is TGTGCCAGCTCCAATTTGGGGGCCAAAAACATTCAGTACTTC. Residues: CASSNLGAKNIQYF.